The entry that follows covers one TCR beta chain sequence. TCRdb's copy holds only in-frame clones and misses some; the assay was immunoSEQ multiplex PCR. Here the sample spans 45,000 to 55,000 clones, over 75% being singletons. V lost 2 bases, J lost 1 base, and 11 bases lay in between. This CDR3 region has 16 residues. Germline assignment: CDR1 KGHSH and CDR2 LQKENI. The data belong to a study of T cell changes during pregnancy in multiple sclerosis. The rearrangement joins TRBV18 to TRBJ2-2, with D unresolved. This TCR came from a female donor with multiple sclerosis, enrolled in a pregnancy study. The material was CD4+ T cells from peripheral blood mononuclear cells, obtained in the second trimester of pregnancy. The CDR3 DNA reads as TGTGCCAGCTCACCAAGGCAGGCTCAGAACACCGGGGAGCTGTTTTTT. Translation gives CASSPRQAQNTGELFF. The entire variable domain, with the rest obtained from reference TRBV18 and TRBJ2-2, is as follows: NAGVMQNPRHLVRRRGQEARLRCSPMKGHSHVYWYRQLPEEGLKFMVYLQKENIIDESGMPKERFSAEFPKEGPSILRIQQVVRGDSAAYFCASSPRQAQNTGELFFGEGSRLTVL.